The clone carrying this TCR beta chain was picked up many times. Its specificity is unknown. Researchers made TCR cDNA using 5'RACE template switching, and this step added a universal primer site and UMIs. TCRdb used MiXCR to reprocess the 5' RACE reads, holding one entry per CDR3 protein. The table records about 69,000 distinct CDR3 sequences, 5.5% to 7.5% of them present only once. CDR1 is MNHEY, CDR2 SMNVEV, per germline (reference sequence). The CDR3 extends over 15 amino acids. The V segment lost 5 bases and the J segment 1 base; nucleotides outside the gene matches: 8. The data belong to a study of T cells after yellow fever vaccination. Study-level points and caveats: Among primary-vaccination clones, most reappeared after the booster, at almost 98% for CD4 and more than 75% for CD8.

The chain is built from TRBV27 and TRBJ2-7, with 7 nucleotides matching TRBD1. The receptor comes from a man aged 18 to 30 who received the YFV17D yellow fever vaccine. Source: CD4+ T cells sorted from PBMCs, taken roughly 14 days after the first yellow fever vaccination. CDR3 sequence (DNA): TGTGCCAGCAGTCGTCAGCCGGGACAGTCCTACGAGCAGTACGTC. Translated: CASSRQPGQSYEQYV.